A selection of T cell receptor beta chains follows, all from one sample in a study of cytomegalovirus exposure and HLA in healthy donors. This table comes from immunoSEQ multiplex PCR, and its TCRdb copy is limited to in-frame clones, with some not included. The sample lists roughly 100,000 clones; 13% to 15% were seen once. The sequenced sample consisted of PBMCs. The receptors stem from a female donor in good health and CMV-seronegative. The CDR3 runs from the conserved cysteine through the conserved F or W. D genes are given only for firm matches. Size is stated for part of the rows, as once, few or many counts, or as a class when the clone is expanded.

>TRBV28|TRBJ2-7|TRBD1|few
CASSLGDRFDEQYF
TGTGCCAGCAGTTTGGGGGACAGGTTCGACGAGCAGTACTTC
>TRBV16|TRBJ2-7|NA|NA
CASSHRVGSSHEQYF
TGTGCCAGCAGCCACCGGGTAGGGTCTAGCCACGAGCAGTACTTC
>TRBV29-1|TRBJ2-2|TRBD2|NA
CSVEGQRECTGELFF
TGCAGCGTTGAAGGTCAGCGGGAGTGCACCGGGGAGCTGTTTTTT
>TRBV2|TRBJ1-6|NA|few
CASRPEYNSPLHF
TGTGCCAGCAGGCCCGAGTATAATTCACCCCTCCACTTT
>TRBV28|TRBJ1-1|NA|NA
CASRYPGMGTEAFF
TGTGCCAGCAGGTATCCAGGGATGGGCACTGAAGCTTTCTTT
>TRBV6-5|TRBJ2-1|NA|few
CASSYSPSTLNEQFF
TGTGCCAGCAGTTACTCGCCTAGCACCCTCAATGAGCAGTTCTTC
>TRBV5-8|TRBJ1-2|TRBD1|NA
CASSLGAGGDYGYTF
TGTGCCAGCAGCTTGGGGGCAGGGGGAGACTATGGCTACACCTTC
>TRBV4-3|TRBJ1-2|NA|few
CASSQEGGLSGGYTF
TGCGCCAGCAGCCAAGAGGGCGGACTCTCGGGTGGCTACACCTTC
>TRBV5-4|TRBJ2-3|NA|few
CASSLYIGTSTDTQYF
TGTGCCAGCAGCCTATACATAGGGACTAGCACAGATACGCAGTATTTT
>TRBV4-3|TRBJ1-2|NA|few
CASSQDRDFWGYTF
TGCGCCAGCAGCCAGGACCGGGACTTTTGGGGCTACACCTTC
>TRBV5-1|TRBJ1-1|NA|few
CASSLNGLTEAFF
TGCGCCAGCAGCTTGAACGGACTGACTGAAGCTTTCTTT
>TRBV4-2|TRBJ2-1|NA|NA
CASSQNTGSGANEQFF
TGTGCCAGCAGCCAGAATACAGGGTCCGGGGCAAATGAGCAGTTCTTC
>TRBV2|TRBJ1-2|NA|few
CASSPEPGTYGYTF
TGTGCCAGCAGTCCAGAACCGGGAACCTATGGCTACACCTTC
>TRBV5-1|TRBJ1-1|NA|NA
CASSLVGDRGGYWANTEAFF
TGCGCCAGCAGCTTGGTTGGGGACCGCGGGGGATATTGGGCGAACACTGAAGCTTTCTTT
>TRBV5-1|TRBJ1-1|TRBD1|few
CASSLMTGGHTEAFF
TGCGCCAGCAGCTTGATGACAGGGGGCCACACTGAAGCTTTCTTT
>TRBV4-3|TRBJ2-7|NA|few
CASSLLDSNIYEQYF
TGCGCCAGCAGCCTTCTGGACAGCAACATCTACGAGCAGTACTTC
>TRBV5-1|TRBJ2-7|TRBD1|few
CASSLRQGYEQYF
TGCGCCAGCAGCCTTCGACAGGGCTACGAGCAGTACTTC
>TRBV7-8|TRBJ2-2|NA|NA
CASSLVQGGTGELFF
TGTGCCAGCAGCTTAGTTCAGGGTGGGACCGGGGAGCTGTTTTTT
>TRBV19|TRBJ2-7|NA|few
CASSKTRGTEQYF
TGTGCCAGTAGTAAGACTCGGGGTACCGAGCAGTACTTC
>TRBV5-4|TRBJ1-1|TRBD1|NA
CASSSTGVDGEAFF
TGTGCCAGCAGCTCCACAGGGGTAGACGGTGAAGCTTTCTTT
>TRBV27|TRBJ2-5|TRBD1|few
CASSFTGGAETQYF
TGTGCCAGCAGCTTTACAGGGGGCGCGGAGACCCAGTACTTC
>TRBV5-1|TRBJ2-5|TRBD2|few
CASSRRRGGEETQYF
TGCGCCAGCAGCCGTCGGCGGGGGGGCGAAGAGACCCAGTACTTC
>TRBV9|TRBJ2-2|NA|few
CASSSSTGAGELFF
TGTGCCAGCAGCTCCTCGACGGGGGCCGGGGAGCTGTTTTTT
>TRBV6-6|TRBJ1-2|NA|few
CASSYRTNYGYTF
TGTGCCAGCAGTTACCGGACAAACTATGGCTACACCTTC
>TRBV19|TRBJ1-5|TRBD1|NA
CASSIWTGNSNQPQHF
TGTGCCAGTAGTATATGGACAGGTAATAGCAATCAGCCCCAGCATTTT
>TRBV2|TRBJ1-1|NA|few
CASSEGDRTEAFF
TGTGCCAGCAGTGAAGGAGACAGAACTGAAGCTTTCTTT
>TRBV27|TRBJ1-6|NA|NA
CASSWGGSYNSPLHF
TGTGCCAGCAGTTGGGGGGGTTCCTATAATTCACCCCTCCACTTT
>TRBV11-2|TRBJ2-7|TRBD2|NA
CASRAISGRDLYEQYF
TGTGCCAGCAGAGCCATTAGCGGGAGGGATCTATACGAGCAGTACTTC
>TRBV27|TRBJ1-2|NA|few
CASSFSGGSYGYTF
TGTGCCAGCAGTTTTAGCGGAGGAAGCTATGGCTACACCTTT
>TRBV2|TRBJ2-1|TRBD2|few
CASSDPPSGSNNEQFF
TGTGCCAGCAGCGACCCACCTAGCGGGAGCAACAATGAGCAGTTCTTC
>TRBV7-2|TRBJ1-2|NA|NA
CASSLDPGVGYGYTF
TGTGCCAGCAGCTTAGATCCAGGGGTTGGGTATGGCTACACCTTC
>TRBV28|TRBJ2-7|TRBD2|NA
CASRSGSTYEQYF
TGTGCCAGCAGGAGCGGGAGTACCTACGAGCAGTACTTC
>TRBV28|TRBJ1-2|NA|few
CASSFSLVVDYTF
TGTGCCAGCAGTTTTAGTCTTGTGGTCGACTACACCTTC
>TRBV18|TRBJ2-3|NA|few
CASSPAGPPTDTQYF
TGTGCCAGCTCACCCGCGGGCCCTCCCACAGATACGCAGTATTTT
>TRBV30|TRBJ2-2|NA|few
CAWSPQGAGELFF
TGTGCCTGGAGTCCACAGGGAGCGGGGGAGCTGTTTTTT
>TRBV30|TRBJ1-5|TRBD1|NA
CALTPGQGGFSNQPQHF
TGTGCCTTAACGCCGGGACAGGGAGGTTTTAGCAATCAGCCCCAGCATTTT
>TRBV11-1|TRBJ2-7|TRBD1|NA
CASSLTPGQGDSYEQYF
TGTGCCAGCAGCTTAACTCCGGGACAGGGGGACTCCTACGAGCAGTACTTC
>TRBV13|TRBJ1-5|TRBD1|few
CASSFGTGDQPQHF
TGTGCCAGCAGCTTCGGGACAGGGGATCAGCCCCAGCATTTT
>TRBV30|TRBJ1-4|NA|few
CAWSTLGREKLFF
TGTGCCTGGAGTACCCTGGGGCGCGAAAAACTGTTTTTT
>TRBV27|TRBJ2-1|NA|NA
CASSFLTRPGPNEQFF
TGTGCCAGCAGTTTTTTAACCCGACCTGGGCCCAATGAGCAGTTCTTC
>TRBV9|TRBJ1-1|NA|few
CASSVLDNTEAFF
TGTGCCAGCAGCGTCTTAGATAACACTGAAGCTTTCTTT
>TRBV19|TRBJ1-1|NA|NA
CASAPGDTEAFF
TGTGCCAGTGCACCCGGGGACACTGAAGCTTTCTTT